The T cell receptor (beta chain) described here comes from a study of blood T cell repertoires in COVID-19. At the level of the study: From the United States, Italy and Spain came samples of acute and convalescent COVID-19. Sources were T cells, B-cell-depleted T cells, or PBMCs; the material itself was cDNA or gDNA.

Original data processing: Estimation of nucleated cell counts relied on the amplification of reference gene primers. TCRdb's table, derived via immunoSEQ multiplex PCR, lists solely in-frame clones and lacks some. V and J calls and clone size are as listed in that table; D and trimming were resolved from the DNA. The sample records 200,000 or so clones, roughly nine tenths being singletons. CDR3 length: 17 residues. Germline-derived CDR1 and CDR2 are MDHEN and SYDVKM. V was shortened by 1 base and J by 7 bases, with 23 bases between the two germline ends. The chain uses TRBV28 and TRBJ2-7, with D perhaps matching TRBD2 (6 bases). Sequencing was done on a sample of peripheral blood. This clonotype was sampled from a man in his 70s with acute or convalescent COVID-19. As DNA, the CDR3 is TGTGCCAGCAGTTTATACCCCCATATTGGAGGGCCGAGGGAGCAGTACTTC. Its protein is CASSLYPHIGGPREQYF. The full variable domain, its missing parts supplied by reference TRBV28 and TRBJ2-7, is DVKVTQSSRYLVKRTGEKVFLECVQDMDHENMFWYRQDPGLGLRLIYFSYDVKMKEKGDIPEGYSVSREKKERFSLILESASTNQTSMYLCASSLYPHIGGPREQYFGPGTRLTVT.